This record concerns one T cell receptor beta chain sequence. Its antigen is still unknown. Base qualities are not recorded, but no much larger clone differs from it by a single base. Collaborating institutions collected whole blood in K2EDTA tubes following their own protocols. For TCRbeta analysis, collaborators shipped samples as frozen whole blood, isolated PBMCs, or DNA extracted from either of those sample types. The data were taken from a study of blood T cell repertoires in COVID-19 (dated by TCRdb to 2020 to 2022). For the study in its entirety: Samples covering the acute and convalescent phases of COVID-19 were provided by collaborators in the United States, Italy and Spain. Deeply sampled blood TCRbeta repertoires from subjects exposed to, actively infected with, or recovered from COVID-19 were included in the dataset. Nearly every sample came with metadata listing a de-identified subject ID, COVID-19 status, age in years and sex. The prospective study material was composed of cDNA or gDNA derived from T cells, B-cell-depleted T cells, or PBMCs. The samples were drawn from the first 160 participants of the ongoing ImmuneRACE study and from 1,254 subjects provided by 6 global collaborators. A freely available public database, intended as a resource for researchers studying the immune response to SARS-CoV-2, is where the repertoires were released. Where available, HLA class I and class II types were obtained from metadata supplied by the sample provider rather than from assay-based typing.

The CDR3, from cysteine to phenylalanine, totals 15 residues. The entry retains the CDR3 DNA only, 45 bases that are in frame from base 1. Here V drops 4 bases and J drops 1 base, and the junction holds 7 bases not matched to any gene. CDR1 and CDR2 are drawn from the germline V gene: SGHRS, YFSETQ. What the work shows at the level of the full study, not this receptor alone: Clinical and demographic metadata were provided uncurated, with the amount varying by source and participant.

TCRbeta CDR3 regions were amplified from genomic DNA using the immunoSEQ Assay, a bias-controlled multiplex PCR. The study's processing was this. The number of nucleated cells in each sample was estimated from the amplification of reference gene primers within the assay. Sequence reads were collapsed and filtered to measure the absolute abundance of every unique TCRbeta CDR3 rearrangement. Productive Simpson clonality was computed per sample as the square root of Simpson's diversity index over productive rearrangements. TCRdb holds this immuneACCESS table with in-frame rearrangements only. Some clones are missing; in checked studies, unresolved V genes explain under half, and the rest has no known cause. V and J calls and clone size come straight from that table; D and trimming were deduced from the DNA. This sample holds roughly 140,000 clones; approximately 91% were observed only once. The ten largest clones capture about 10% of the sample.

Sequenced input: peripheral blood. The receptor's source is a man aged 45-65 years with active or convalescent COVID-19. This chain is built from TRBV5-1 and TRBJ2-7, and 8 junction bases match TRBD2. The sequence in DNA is TGCGCCAGCAGCCCCCTAGCGGGCGCATCCTACGAGCAGTACTTC. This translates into CASSPLAGASYEQYF.